Reported below is one T cell receptor (beta chain). Its antigen remains unknown. PCR primers comprised 60 Vbeta and 13 Jbeta primers. This table comes from immunoSEQ multiplex PCR, and its TCRdb copy is limited to in-frame clones, with some not included. The sample has roughly 180,000 clones, about 77% seen once. The data were taken from a study of cytomegalovirus exposure and HLA in healthy donors. General study findings and limits: Donor immune exposure was known only as CMV serostatus. Roughly uniform sequencing depth across donors was assumed, possibly incorrectly. The authors confirmed in vitro that three CMV-associated chains were specific for CMV antigens. There were 164 TCR beta chains listed as cytomegalovirus-associated.

This clonotype was sampled from a man aged 25 to 40 in good health and CMV-seronegative. The material sequenced was PBMCs.

Written as DNA, the CDR3 is TGTGCCAGCAGTCTAACTAGCGGGAGTAACGAGCAGTACTTC. This gives the protein CASSLTSGSNEQYF. The gene calls are TRBV6-6 and TRBJ2-7; TRBD2 matches 11 bases. The germline CDR1 and CDR2 sequences are MNHNY and SVGAGI (reference sequence). The CDR3 is 14 amino acids. V shed 5 bases, J shed 5 bases, and the junction held 5 bases outside the gene matches.